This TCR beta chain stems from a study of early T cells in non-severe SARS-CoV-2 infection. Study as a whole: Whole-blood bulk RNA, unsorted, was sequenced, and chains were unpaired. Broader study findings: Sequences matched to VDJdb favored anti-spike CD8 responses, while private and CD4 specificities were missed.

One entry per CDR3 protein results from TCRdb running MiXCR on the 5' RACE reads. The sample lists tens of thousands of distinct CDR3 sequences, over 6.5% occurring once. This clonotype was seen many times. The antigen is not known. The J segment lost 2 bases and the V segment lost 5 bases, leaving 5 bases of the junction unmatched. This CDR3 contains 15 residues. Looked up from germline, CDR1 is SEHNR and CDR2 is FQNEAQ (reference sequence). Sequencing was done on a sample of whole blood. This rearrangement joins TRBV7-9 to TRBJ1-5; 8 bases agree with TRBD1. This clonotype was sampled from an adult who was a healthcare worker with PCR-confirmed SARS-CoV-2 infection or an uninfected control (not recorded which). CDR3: CASSQQGDGNQPQHF. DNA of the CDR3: TGTGCCAGCAGCCAACAGGGGGATGGCAATCAGCCCCAGCATTTT.